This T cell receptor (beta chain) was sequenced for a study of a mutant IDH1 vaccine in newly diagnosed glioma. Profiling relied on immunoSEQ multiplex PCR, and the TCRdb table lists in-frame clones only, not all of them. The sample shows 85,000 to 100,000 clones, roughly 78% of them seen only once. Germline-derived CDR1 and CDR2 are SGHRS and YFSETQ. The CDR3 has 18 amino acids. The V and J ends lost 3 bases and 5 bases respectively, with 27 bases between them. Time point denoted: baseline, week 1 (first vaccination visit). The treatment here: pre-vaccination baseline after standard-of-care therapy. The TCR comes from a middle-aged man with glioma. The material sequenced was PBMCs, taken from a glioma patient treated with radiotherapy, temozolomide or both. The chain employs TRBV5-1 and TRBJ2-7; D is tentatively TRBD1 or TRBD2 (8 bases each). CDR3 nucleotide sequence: TGCGCCAGCAGCTACGGACAGGGCGTCGGGAGGGCCGGGAACGAGCAGTACTTC. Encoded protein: CASSYGQGVGRAGNEQYF.